Shown below are 14 T cell receptor beta chains from a single sample sequenced in a study of blood T cell repertoires in COVID-19. TCRdb's table, derived via immunoSEQ multiplex PCR, lists solely in-frame clones and lacks some. The sample includes approximately 480,000 clones, 75% to 90% of them seen just once. The sample consisted of peripheral blood. The receptors were gathered from a young man with COVID-19, enrolled during active disease.

The chain carries TRBV11-1 and TRBJ2-3; D gene ambiguous. CDR1 SGHAT and CDR2 FQDESV come from the germline V gene (reference sequence). Trimming stripped 1 base from V and 2 bases from J, with 7 bases between. The CDR3 has 14 residues. The CDR3 DNA sequence: TGTGCCAGCAGCTTAGAATCTTTCACAGATACGCAGTATTTT. Translation gives CASSLESFTDTQYF.

A single count supports this clone. The J gene is TRBJ2-5, the V gene TRBV2; possibly TRBD2 for D (8 bases). CDR3 length: 18 residues. Germline CDR1 and CDR2: SNHLY and FYNNEI. V was cut by 4 bases and J by 2 bases, with 23 bases left in between. The CDR3 nucleotides read TGTGCCAGCAGTGTACTTTCGGGGGGGACAGTACGACAAGAGACCCAGTACTTC. Its translation is CASSVLSGGTVRQETQYF.

CDR3 sequence (DNA): TGTGCCAGTAGTGGGACAGGGGGTTCGGGGGAGCAGTTCTTC. Protein product: CASSGTGGSGEQFF. The chain recombines TRBV19 with TRBJ2-1; 11 bases line up with TRBD1. The CDR3 consists of 14 residues. Per germline, CDR1 LNHDA and CDR2 SQIVND (reference sequence). J lost 10 bases, V lost 5 bases, and 7 bases had no gene match.

The chain carries TRBV7-2 and TRBJ2-3; the D is unclear. The germline gives CDR1 SGHTA, CDR2 FQGNSA. This CDR3 has 11 residues. Trimming removed 3 bases at V and 5 bases at J, with 3 bases between. The CDR3 region is CASSFGDTQYF. CDR3 DNA sequence: TGTGCCAGCAGCTTCGGAGATACGCAGTATTTT.

V and J are TRBV10-2 and TRBJ2-3; the D gene is possibly TRBD2 (5 bases). The V end lost 3 bases, the J end lost 6 bases, and 13 bases lay between the germline ends. The germline gives CDR1 WSHSY, CDR2 SAAADI. The CDR3 loop spans 14 amino acids. The CDR3 DNA follows: TGCGCCAGCAGTGACTGGACTGTCGACGATACGCAGTATTTT. Protein product: CASSDWTVDDTQYF.

The chain joins TRBV19 to TRBJ1-3, with a tentative D call TRBD1 (6 bases). The CDR3 loop spans 13 amino acids. Trimming stripped 6 bases from V and 4 bases from J, with 10 bases between. Per germline, CDR1 LNHDA and CDR2 SQIVND (reference sequence). Here the CDR3 DNA reads TGTGCCAGTAGCCAGGGGTCCGGAAACACCATATATTTT. The encoded protein is CASSQGSGNTIYF.

CDR3 in DNA: TGTGCCAGCAGCTACCTAGCGGGAGATGTGAATGAGCAGTTCTTC. Protein sequence: CASSYLAGDVNEQFF. V and J are TRBV11-2 and TRBJ2-1, with 10 bases aligning to TRBD2. The CDR3 has 15 amino acids. The trim removed 4 bases at V and 7 bases at J, leaving 7 bases unmatched. Germline V gene lookup returns CDR1 SGHAT and CDR2 FQNNGV.

The chain is built from TRBV11-3 and TRBJ2-1, with 12 bases aligning to TRBD2. The junction had 9 bases not matched to a gene; V was cut back by 5 bases and J by 4 bases. The CDR3 is 17 amino acids. Per germline, CDR1 SGHNT and CDR2 YENEEA. CDR3 residues: CASSQFWGTSGYNEQFF. The CDR3 nucleotides are TGTGCCAGCAGCCAATTTTGGGGGACTAGCGGGTACAATGAGCAGTTCTTC. The full variable domain, rest sourced from reference TRBV11-3 and TRBJ2-1, is EAGVVQSPRYKIIEKKQPVAFWCNPISGHNTLYWYLQNLGQGPELLIRYENEEAVDDSQLPKDRFSAERLKGVDSTLKIQPAELGDSAVYLCASSQFWGTSGYNEQFFGPGTRLTVL.

The chain combines TRBV4-1 with TRBJ1-3, with TRBD1 as a possible D gene (5 bases). V lost 4 bases and J lost 8, with 15 bases in between. In germline, CDR1 is MGHRA, CDR2 YSYEKL. This CDR3 comprises 14 residues. The CDR3 region is CASSRSGWPDTIYF. The CDR3 coding sequence is TGCGCCAGCAGCCGCTCAGGGTGGCCAGACACCATATATTTT.

This clone has just a few counts. The CDR3 here is CASSESGTPYEQYF. The CDR3 DNA sequence: TGCGCCAGCAGTGAGTCGGGCACTCCCTACGAGCAGTACTTC. The rearrangement uses TRBV10-2 and TRBJ2-7; no clear D gene. Germline values: CDR1 WSHSY, CDR2 SAAADI. The length of the CDR3 is 14 residues. Deletions cut 0 bases from V and 2 bases from J, with 8 bases between.

V is TRBV5-1 and J is TRBJ2-1; TRBD2 agrees at 13 bases. V trimming: 3 bases; J trimming: 8 bases; junction bases outside the gene matches: 5. Looked up from germline, CDR1 is SGHRS and CDR2 is YFSETQ. CDR3 size: 15 residues. The CDR3 bases are TGCGCCAGCAGCTCGGGACTAGCGGGAACGGATGAGCAGTTCTTC. This encodes CASSSGLAGTDEQFF.

This chain links TRBV6-5 with TRBJ2-5, with D hard to call. The CDR3 extends over 12 amino acids. Trimming left V 6 bases short and J 1 base short, with 6 bases between. Looked up from germline, CDR1 is MNHEY and CDR2 is SVGAGI. The CDR3 loop is CASSHGQETQYF. CDR3 DNA sequence: TGTGCCAGCAGCCACGGCCAAGAGACCCAGTACTTC.

There are a few counts of this clone. V gene TRBV27 combines with J gene TRBJ1-6; D remains unclear. CDR3 length: 15 residues. V was shortened by 5 bases and J by 2 bases, with 10 bases between the two germline ends. Germline CDR1 reads MNHEY; CDR2 reads SMNVEV (reference sequence). CDR3 sequence reads: CASSMRAPYNSPLHF. DNA for the CDR3: TGTGCCAGCAGTATGCGGGCGCCCTATAATTCACCCCTCCACTTT.

The chain is built from TRBV12-3 or TRBV12-4 and TRBJ2-2; D not certain. The V gene lost 3 bases and the J gene lost 8 bases, with 4 bases spanning the gap. This CDR3 has 11 residues. CDR3 DNA sequence: TGTGCCAGCAGTTTTCAGGGGGAGCTGTTTTTT. It is translated as CASSFQGELFF.